This is a list of T cell receptor beta chains from one sample in a study of T-cell memory formation after mild COVID-19. TCRdb ran MiXCR on the 5' RACE reads and lists one entry per CDR3 protein. The table lists approximately 180,000 distinct CDR3 sequences, roughly 16% of them singletons. Sequences were obtained from PBMCs or a T cell subset sorted from them (not recorded which). Receptor source: an adult woman who had mild COVID-19 (a few samples of this study predate the infection). Cell type and time point are not known. CDR3s include the opening cysteine and the closing phenylalanine or tryptophan. A D gene is named only where the DNA matches it firmly. Some rows have no size entry. The others give once, few or many, or a class for an expanded clone.

d_call: TRBD2; clone_size: -; v_call: TRBV6-6; j_call: TRBJ2-3; cdr3_nt: TGTGCCAGCAGTTACCCCAGTCGGGGGCGGGGGGCTAGCACAGATACGCAGTATTTT; cdr3_aa: CASSYPSRGRGASTDTQYF
d_call: TRBD2; clone_size: -; v_call: TRBV12-3/TRBV12-4; j_call: TRBJ2-3; cdr3_nt: TGTGCCAGCAGTTTTGGGACTAGGACAGATACGCAGTATTTT; cdr3_aa: CASSFGTRTDTQYF
d_call: TRBD1; clone_size: few; v_call: TRBV10-2; j_call: TRBJ1-1; cdr3_nt: TGCGCCAGCAGGACAGGGAAGGGCCCGAACACTGAAGCTTTCTTT; cdr3_aa: CASRTGKGPNTEAFF
d_call: -; clone_size: -; v_call: TRBV11-2; j_call: TRBJ2-1; cdr3_nt: TGTGCCAGCAGCCTAGGGGGGGCAGGTGTAGGCTACAATGAGCAGTTCTTC; cdr3_aa: CASSLGGAGVGYNEQFF
d_call: -; clone_size: -; v_call: TRBV18; j_call: TRBJ2-5; cdr3_nt: TGTGCCAGCTCACCTGGGCAGGATCAAGAGACCCAGTACTTC; cdr3_aa: CASSPGQDQETQYF
d_call: -; clone_size: -; v_call: TRBV7-9; j_call: TRBJ2-3; cdr3_nt: TGTGCCAGCAGCTTTCCGCAGGGGGTACGGGGGGATACGCAGTATTTT; cdr3_aa: CASSFPQGVRGDTQYF
d_call: -; clone_size: -; v_call: TRBV5-4; j_call: TRBJ2-5; cdr3_nt: TGTGCCAGCAGCCTGGGACTGCCTGTTCAAGAGACCCAGTACTTC; cdr3_aa: CASSLGLPVQETQYF
d_call: -; clone_size: few; v_call: TRBV3-1; j_call: TRBJ1-1; cdr3_nt: TGTGCCAGCAGCCCCTTGGGGGCTCCGAACACTGAAGCTTTCTTT; cdr3_aa: CASSPLGAPNTEAFF
d_call: -; clone_size: few; v_call: TRBV20-1; j_call: TRBJ2-2; cdr3_nt: TGCAGTGCTAGAGCCGGGAGTAGGACCGGGGAGCTGTTTTTT; cdr3_aa: CSARAGSRTGELFF
d_call: TRBD1; clone_size: -; v_call: TRBV5-1; j_call: TRBJ1-2; cdr3_nt: TGCGCCAGCACAGGGGGCCAGCTTGGCTACACCTTC; cdr3_aa: CASTGGQLGYTF
d_call: -; clone_size: -; v_call: TRBV5-1; j_call: TRBJ2-3; cdr3_nt: TGCGCCAGCAGCCTCTTTGGAGCGAGAGCAGACACAGATACGCAGTATTTT; cdr3_aa: CASSLFGARADTDTQYF
d_call: TRBD2; clone_size: few; v_call: TRBV14; j_call: TRBJ2-7; cdr3_nt: TGTGCCAGCAGCCAAGTATCGTCTAGCGGACACGAGCAGTACTTC; cdr3_aa: CASSQVSSSGHEQYF
d_call: -; clone_size: few; v_call: TRBV12-3/TRBV12-4; j_call: TRBJ1-5; cdr3_nt: TGTGCCAGCAGGGCGGGGAAGGGTACGAATCAGCCCCAGCATTTT; cdr3_aa: CASRAGKGTNQPQHF
d_call: TRBD1; clone_size: few; v_call: TRBV20-1; j_call: TRBJ2-7; cdr3_nt: TGCAGTGCTAGAGATGTCGGGACAGGGGCCTACGAGCAGTACTTC; cdr3_aa: CSARDVGTGAYEQYF
d_call: -; clone_size: -; v_call: TRBV7-9; j_call: TRBJ2-2; cdr3_nt: TGTGCCAGCAGCTTAGGTGTCAATGACGGGGAGCTGTTTTTT; cdr3_aa: CASSLGVNDGELFF
d_call: -; clone_size: few; v_call: TRBV6-1; j_call: TRBJ2-3; cdr3_nt: TGTGCCAGCAGTGTAGGGTGGGCCAGGGGCACAGATACGCAGTATTTT; cdr3_aa: CASSVGWARGTDTQYF
d_call: TRBD1; clone_size: -; v_call: TRBV3-1; j_call: TRBJ1-4; cdr3_nt: TGTGCCAGCAGCCAAGGACCCAGGGGGCCGGTTGAAAAACTGTTTTTT; cdr3_aa: CASSQGPRGPVEKLFF
d_call: -; clone_size: few; v_call: TRBV12-3/TRBV12-4; j_call: TRBJ2-3; cdr3_nt: TGTGCCAGCAGGGACCAGGGAGGCTTGCGGGATACGCAGTATTTT; cdr3_aa: CASRDQGGLRDTQYF
d_call: TRBD2; clone_size: -; v_call: TRBV4-1; j_call: TRBJ2-1; cdr3_nt: TGCGCCAGCAGCCAAGAGGGGATAGCGGGAGTCAATGAGCAGTTCTTC; cdr3_aa: CASSQEGIAGVNEQFF
d_call: -; clone_size: -; v_call: TRBV9; j_call: TRBJ1-2; cdr3_nt: TGTGCCAGCAGCCCGGACACAAACTATGGCTACACCTTC; cdr3_aa: CASSPDTNYGYTF
d_call: -; clone_size: few; v_call: TRBV30; j_call: TRBJ1-1; cdr3_nt: TGTGCCTGGAGTATCTATCGCAGCGAAGCTTTCTTT; cdr3_aa: CAWSIYRSEAFF
d_call: -; clone_size: few; v_call: TRBV5-1; j_call: TRBJ2-3; cdr3_nt: TGCGCCAGCAGCTTGGGAGGGACCGGAGATACGCAGTATTTT; cdr3_aa: CASSLGGTGDTQYF
d_call: -; clone_size: -; v_call: TRBV7-9; j_call: TRBJ2-2; cdr3_nt: TGTGCCAGCAGCTTAGCGGGTGGATACACCGGGGAGCTGTTTTTT; cdr3_aa: CASSLAGGYTGELFF
d_call: -; clone_size: few; v_call: TRBV10-3; j_call: TRBJ2-7; cdr3_nt: TGTGCCATCAGTGAGCGAGGAGCCTACGAGCAGTACTTC; cdr3_aa: CAISERGAYEQYF
d_call: TRBD1; clone_size: -; v_call: TRBV3-1; j_call: TRBJ1-1; cdr3_nt: TGTGCCAGCAGCCGCGGGACAGGGAGGACTGAAGCTTTCTTT; cdr3_aa: CASSRGTGRTEAFF
d_call: -; clone_size: few; v_call: TRBV20-1; j_call: TRBJ2-6; cdr3_nt: TGCAGTGCTAGTCCTAGGTCTGGGGCCAACGTCCTGACTTTC; cdr3_aa: CSASPRSGANVLTF
d_call: TRBD1; clone_size: few; v_call: TRBV2; j_call: TRBJ1-4; cdr3_nt: TGTGCCAGCAGTGACTCGGGACAGAGGCATGAAAAACTGTTTTTT; cdr3_aa: CASSDSGQRHEKLFF
d_call: TRBD1; clone_size: -; v_call: TRBV11-2; j_call: TRBJ2-5; cdr3_nt: TGTGCCAGCAGTCCTATCGACAGGGAACTGCAGACCCAGTACTTC; cdr3_aa: CASSPIDRELQTQYF
d_call: TRBD2; clone_size: many; v_call: TRBV5-1; j_call: TRBJ2-5; cdr3_nt: TGCGCCAGCAGCCCAAGTGGTAGCGGGGCAAACGGAGAGACCCAGTACTTC; cdr3_aa: CASSPSGSGANGETQYF
d_call: -; clone_size: -; v_call: TRBV7-9; j_call: TRBJ2-1; cdr3_nt: TGTGCCAGCAGCTCATCGGACAGACCCTACAATGAGCAGTTCTTC; cdr3_aa: CASSSSDRPYNEQFF
d_call: -; clone_size: -; v_call: TRBV27; j_call: TRBJ1-2; cdr3_nt: TGTGCCAGCGCAACGGGCGCTAACTATGGCTACACCTTC; cdr3_aa: CASATGANYGYTF
d_call: -; clone_size: -; v_call: TRBV6-1; j_call: TRBJ1-5; cdr3_nt: TGTGCCAGCAGAGGACAATATAGCAATCAGCCCCAGCATTTT; cdr3_aa: CASRGQYSNQPQHF
d_call: TRBD1; clone_size: -; v_call: TRBV19; j_call: TRBJ2-3; cdr3_nt: TGTGCCAGTAGTATCGACAGGGACACAGATACGCAGTATTTT; cdr3_aa: CASSIDRDTDTQYF
d_call: -; clone_size: few; v_call: TRBV4-2; j_call: TRBJ2-1; cdr3_nt: TGTGCCAGCAGCCCCGGACCCAACAATGAGCAGTTCTTC; cdr3_aa: CASSPGPNNEQFF
d_call: -; clone_size: -; v_call: TRBV29-1; j_call: TRBJ1-5; cdr3_nt: TGCAGCGTCACTCTGGGGGGCTGGCAGCCCCAGCATTTT; cdr3_aa: CSVTLGGWQPQHF
d_call: -; clone_size: few; v_call: TRBV3-1; j_call: TRBJ2-3; cdr3_nt: TGTGCCAGCAGCCAAGACCCAAGCACAGATACGCAGTATTTT; cdr3_aa: CASSQDPSTDTQYF
d_call: -; clone_size: -; v_call: TRBV3-1; j_call: TRBJ2-3; cdr3_nt: TGTGCCAGCGGGCGGGGGCGTACAGATACGCAGTATTTT; cdr3_aa: CASGRGRTDTQYF
d_call: -; clone_size: many; v_call: TRBV7-9; j_call: TRBJ2-3; cdr3_nt: TGTGCCAGCAGTACGCAGGGCTCGGATACGCAGTATTTT; cdr3_aa: CASSTQGSDTQYF
d_call: TRBD2; clone_size: -; v_call: TRBV5-1; j_call: TRBJ2-1; cdr3_nt: TGCGCCAGCAGCTTGAGCGGGAGGGGATCCTACAATGAGCAGTTCTTC; cdr3_aa: CASSLSGRGSYNEQFF
d_call: -; clone_size: -; v_call: TRBV7-2; j_call: TRBJ1-2; cdr3_nt: TGTGCCAGCAGCAACGGGGAGCTCTATGGCTACACCTTC; cdr3_aa: CASSNGELYGYTF
d_call: TRBD1; clone_size: -; v_call: TRBV30; j_call: TRBJ1-5; cdr3_nt: TGTGCCTGGAAGGGAGGGGGCCCGAGCAATCAGCCCCAGCATTTT; cdr3_aa: CAWKGGGPSNQPQHF
d_call: -; clone_size: few; v_call: TRBV19; j_call: TRBJ2-2; cdr3_nt: TGTGCCAGTAAGGCCCGGATGACCGGGGAGCTGTTTTTT; cdr3_aa: CASKARMTGELFF
d_call: TRBD2; clone_size: -; v_call: TRBV9; j_call: TRBJ2-3; cdr3_nt: TGTGCCAGCAGCGCCTTTCGAGGGATGGGACTAGCGGACAGCACAGATACGCAGTATTTT; cdr3_aa: CASSAFRGMGLADSTDTQYF
d_call: TRBD2; clone_size: -; v_call: TRBV6-4; j_call: TRBJ2-1; cdr3_nt: TGTGCCAGCAGTCCTAGCGGGAGTACCAATGAGCAGTTCTTC; cdr3_aa: CASSPSGSTNEQFF
d_call: -; clone_size: -; v_call: TRBV7-3; j_call: TRBJ2-1; cdr3_nt: TGTGCCAGCAGCTCCCCCCCGATCCATGAGCAGTTCTTC; cdr3_aa: CASSSPPIHEQFF
d_call: -; clone_size: few; v_call: TRBV5-1; j_call: TRBJ1-5; cdr3_nt: TGCGCCAGCAGCTTGGAAGGAGGCAATCAGCCCCAGCATTTT; cdr3_aa: CASSLEGGNQPQHF
d_call: -; clone_size: -; v_call: TRBV12-3/TRBV12-4; j_call: TRBJ1-3; cdr3_nt: TGTGCCAGCAGTTTACGTGGATTGAGGGGAAACACCATATATTTT; cdr3_aa: CASSLRGLRGNTIYF
d_call: TRBD2; clone_size: -; v_call: TRBV5-1; j_call: TRBJ2-1; cdr3_nt: TGCGCCAGCAGCCCGGGCCCCGGGACTACACAGCAGTTCTTC; cdr3_aa: CASSPGPGTTQQFF
d_call: TRBD2; clone_size: few; v_call: TRBV24-1; j_call: TRBJ2-5; cdr3_nt: TGTGCCACCAGTTCCGGGCGGGGGGAGCTGGCCCAGTACTTC; cdr3_aa: CATSSGRGELAQYF
d_call: TRBD1; clone_size: -; v_call: TRBV5-1; j_call: TRBJ1-2; cdr3_nt: TGCGCCAGCAGCACCGGGACAGCTAGCTATGGCTACACCTTC; cdr3_aa: CASSTGTASYGYTF
d_call: -; clone_size: many; v_call: TRBV4-2; j_call: TRBJ1-2; cdr3_nt: TGTGCCAGCAGCCAGACGGACAGTTATGGCTACACCTTC; cdr3_aa: CASSQTDSYGYTF
d_call: -; clone_size: -; v_call: TRBV5-6; j_call: TRBJ1-2; cdr3_nt: TGTGCCAGCAGCTTGGATGGCAGGGACTATGGCTACACCTTC; cdr3_aa: CASSLDGRDYGYTF
d_call: -; clone_size: -; v_call: TRBV12-3/TRBV12-4; j_call: TRBJ1-1; cdr3_nt: TGTGCCAGCAGTCCTCAAGGGGACGGTGAAGCTTTCTTT; cdr3_aa: CASSPQGDGEAFF
d_call: -; clone_size: -; v_call: TRBV5-6; j_call: TRBJ2-1; cdr3_nt: TGTGCCAGCAGCGAGGGGGTTTCCTACAATGAGCAGTTCTTC; cdr3_aa: CASSEGVSYNEQFF
d_call: -; clone_size: few; v_call: TRBV12-3/TRBV12-4; j_call: TRBJ2-3; cdr3_nt: TGTGCCAGCAGTTTCTCCCGCCGCCGCCGGGGTGACACTAGCACAGATACGCAGTATTTT; cdr3_aa: CASSFSRRRRGDTSTDTQYF